These T cell receptor beta chains were read from a single sample in a study of blood T cell repertoires in COVID-19. Using immunoSEQ multiplex PCR, the repertoire was profiled, and TCRdb retains in-frame clones only, with some absent. Of about 250,000 clones in the sample, 70% to 90% were seen once. The material sequenced was peripheral blood. Receptor source: a man between 18 and 35 years old with active or convalescent COVID-19. Each CDR3 is given with its conserved first and last residue. The D gene is left open where the match is weak. The listing skips clone size in some rows; elsewhere it reads once, few, many or a size class.

TRBV11-1	TRBJ2-1	once	TRBD2	CASSFLAGDYNEQFF	TGTGCCAGCAGTTTCCTAGCGGGAGATTACAATGAGCAGTTCTTC
TRBV6-6	TRBJ1-1	.	TRBD1	CASSYSGTDNTEAFF	TGTGCCAGCAGTTACTCCGGGACAGACAACACTGAAGCTTTCTTT
TRBV28	TRBJ1-3	.	.	CASSFRTGNTIYF	TGTGCCAGCAGTTTCAGGACTGGAAACACCATATATTTT
TRBV5-1	TRBJ2-3	.	TRBD1	CASSGGIQGEPTSTDTQYF	TGCGCCAGCAGCGGGGGAATACAGGGGGAACCCACTAGCACAGATACGCAGTATTTT
TRBV27	TRBJ1-6	.	.	CASSGDPSYNSPLHF	TGTGCCAGCAGTGGAGACCCCTCCTATAATTCACCCCTCCACTTT
TRBV19	TRBJ2-7	.	.	CASSRTGSSYEQYF	TGTGCCAGTAGTAGAACAGGGAGCTCCTACGAGCAGTACTTC
TRBV28	TRBJ2-7	.	.	CASSLQAYEQYF	TGTGCCAGCAGTTTACAGGCTTACGAGCAGTACTTC
TRBV10-3	TRBJ2-5	.	TRBD1	CAINDRGRLETQYF	TGTGCCATCAATGACAGGGGGCGTTTGGAGACCCAGTACTTC
TRBV29-1	TRBJ2-1	.	TRBD2	CSVGPGTSGYNEQFF	TGCAGCGTTGGACCGGGGACTAGCGGTTACAATGAGCAGTTCTTC
TRBV19	TRBJ2-1	.	TRBD2	CASKGGTSGYNEQFF	TGTGCCAGTAAGGGAGGGACTAGCGGTTACAATGAGCAGTTCTTC
TRBV19	TRBJ2-2	.	.	CASSMRGRFAGELFF	TGTGCCAGTAGTATGAGGGGGAGATTCGCCGGGGAGCTGTTTTTT
TRBV19	TRBJ1-1	.	TRBD1	CASRTGNTEAFF	TGTGCCAGCAGGACAGGGAACACTGAAGCTTTCTTT
TRBV11-2	TRBJ2-7	.	.	CASSLIQGGFYEQYF	TGTGCCAGCAGCTTAATCCAGGGGGGTTTCTACGAGCAGTACTTC
TRBV14	TRBJ2-3	.	TRBD2	CASSQNREGDTQYF	TGTGCCAGCAGCCAAAACCGGGAGGGGGATACGCAGTATTTT
TRBV11-2	TRBJ2-3	.	TRBD2	CASSLGTSGSSTDTQYF	TGTGCCAGCAGCTTAGGGACTAGCGGGAGTAGCACAGATACGCAGTATTTT
TRBV7-9	TRBJ2-3	once	TRBD1	CASSPSTGISRGADTQYF	TGTGCCAGCAGCCCCTCGACAGGGATAAGTAGAGGCGCAGATACGCAGTATTTT
TRBV9	TRBJ2-1	.	TRBD2	CASSVGHSGSGNEQFF	TGTGCCAGCAGCGTAGGTCATAGCGGGAGTGGTAATGAGCAGTTCTTC
TRBV5-1	TRBJ2-3	.	TRBD2	CASSLGTSGGPDTQYF	TGCGCCAGCAGCTTGGGTACTAGCGGGGGCCCAGATACGCAGTATTTT
TRBV13	TRBJ1-1	.	.	CASSSGTIEAFF	TGTGCCAGCAGCTCTGGGACAATTGAAGCTTTCTTT
TRBV4-2	TRBJ1-1	.	.	CASSQDSRGAYEAFF	TGTGCCAGCAGCCAAGATTCTCGGGGGGCCTATGAAGCTTTCTTT
TRBV7-2	TRBJ2-1	.	.	CASSHYQTGNEQFF	TGTGCCAGCAGCCACTACCAGACTGGGAATGAGCAGTTCTTC
TRBV6-6	TRBJ1-1	.	.	CASSLVDGGTTEAFF	TGTGCCAGCAGTTTAGTCGACGGGGGAACCACTGAAGCTTTCTTT
TRBV14	TRBJ2-3	.	TRBD2	CASSLPITSDTDTQYF	TGTGCCAGCAGCCTCCCCATAACTAGCGACACAGATACGCAGTATTTT
TRBV5-1	TRBJ2-7	.	.	CASSLGFGEWNEQYF	TGCGCCAGCAGCTTGGGGTTTGGGGAGTGGAACGAGCAGTACTTC
TRBV9	TRBJ1-4	.	TRBD1	CASSVEGQLDGEKLFF	TGTGCCAGCAGCGTAGAGGGACAGTTGGACGGTGAAAAACTGTTTTTT
TRBV6-5	TRBJ2-7	.	.	CASSTLPGEQYF	TGTGCCAGCAGTACCCTCCCGGGCGAGCAGTACTTC
TRBV27	TRBJ2-1	.	TRBD2	CASTIRPPLAYNEQFF	TGTGCCAGCACCATCCGGCCCCCACTAGCGTATAATGAGCAGTTCTTC
TRBV29-1	TRBJ2-1	.	.	CGGSSSYNEQFF	TGTGGCGGGTCCAGCTCCTACAATGAGCAGTTCTTC
TRBV13	TRBJ1-1	.	TRBD1	CASSSDRGLGEAFF	TGTGCCAGCAGCTCGGACAGGGGGCTTGGTGAAGCTTTCTTT
TRBV6-5	TRBJ2-7	.	.	CASRIQLLGPEQYF	TGTGCCAGCAGAATACAACTATTGGGTCCCGAGCAGTACTTC
TRBV11-3	TRBJ1-1	.	.	CASSGQGLTEAFF	TGTGCCAGCAGTGGGCAGGGTCTGACTGAAGCTTTCTTT
TRBV15	TRBJ1-4	.	TRBD1	CATSRNPGTVNEKLFF	TGTGCCACCAGCAGAAACCCCGGGACAGTGAATGAAAAACTGTTTTTT